This T cell receptor (beta chain) appears in the sequencing data of a study of siplizumab effects on memory and regulatory T cells. Study-wide points: The average Treg-derived proportion among mappable alloreactive CD4+ clones was 68.8% with siplizumab versus 26.9% in controls.

The table came from immunoSEQ multiplex PCR; TCRdb's copy has only in-frame clones and leaves some out. The sample gives about 69,000 clones, approximately 88% of which show up once; about 1.5% is in the top ten. Per germline, CDR1 WSHSY and CDR2 SAAADI. This CDR3 spans 12 amino acids. The J segment lost 9 bases and the V segment lost 4 bases, leaving 5 bases of the junction unmatched. Turning to this clone: Antigen unknown.

This chain links TRBV10-2 with TRBJ1-1; TRBD1 matches 7 bases. The sequence was collected from a human donor in good health. The sample comprised Tregs sorted from blood. The CDR3 protein is CASSGQQGQAFF. The CDR3 nucleotides are TGCGCCAGCAGTGGCCAACAGGGGCAAGCTTTCTTT.